This paragraph reports one T cell receptor beta chain. Its target is not known. Repertoires were generated with immunoSEQ multiplex PCR, while TCRdb's copy carries only in-frame clones and drops some. The sample shows a few thousand clones, 89% of them seen only once. These data belong to a study of T cells and Merkel cell carcinoma outcomes. Study-wide findings and caveats: Merkel cell carcinoma outcomes were reportedly predicted by repertoire and T-cell density.

The CDR3 is 14 amino acids. Between the trimmed V and J ends, which lost 4 bases and 3 bases, there was a span of 7 bases. Per germline, CDR1 SGHAT and CDR2 FQNNGV. This sequence was found in a human donor with Merkel cell carcinoma. The sequenced sample consisted of tumor tissue from Merkel cell carcinoma. This rearrangement joins TRBV11-2 to TRBJ2-6; a weak D match, TRBD2 (6 bases). CDR3 sequence reads: CASSSGDGANVLTF. The DNA of the CDR3 is TGTGCCAGCAGCTCGGGGGATGGGGCCAACGTCCTGACTTTC.